The present TCR beta chain was sequenced within a study of CD8 T cells in Susac syndrome. At the level of the study: Patients with Susac syndrome were therapy-naive, treated with corticosteroids, or treated with intravenous immunoglobulin alone when blood was collected. General study results and limits: The authors acknowledged that the study's TCR sequencing and HLA analysis involved relatively few individuals.

RNA amounts of roughly 0.45 to 1 ug underwent reverse transcription with random hexamers. TCR beta CDR3 was amplified by immunoSEQ multiplex PCR. This amplification extended across 54 Vbeta and 13 Jbeta segments. TCRdb processed the immunoSEQ multiplex PCR reads anew with MiXCR; each CDR3 protein has one entry. The data contain fewer than 150,000 distinct CDR3 sequences, around 95% of them seen just once; the ten biggest clones take up roughly 0.2%. CDR1 MNHNY and CDR2 SVGAGI come from the germline V gene (reference sequence). The CDR3 is 10 residues long. V gave up 4 bases and J gave up 4 bases, with 1 base separating them. TCR beta sequencing covered blood CD8+ and CD4+ T cells. Comments on this clonotype: Its antigen is as yet unknown.

This sequence originates from a human donor with Susac syndrome. This rearrangement joins TRBV6-6 to TRBJ2-5; D is ambiguous. Sequencing input: CD8+ T cells from PBMCs. Here the CDR3 reads CASSSETQYF. The CDR3, as DNA: TGTGCCAGCAGTTCAGAGACCCAGTACTTC.